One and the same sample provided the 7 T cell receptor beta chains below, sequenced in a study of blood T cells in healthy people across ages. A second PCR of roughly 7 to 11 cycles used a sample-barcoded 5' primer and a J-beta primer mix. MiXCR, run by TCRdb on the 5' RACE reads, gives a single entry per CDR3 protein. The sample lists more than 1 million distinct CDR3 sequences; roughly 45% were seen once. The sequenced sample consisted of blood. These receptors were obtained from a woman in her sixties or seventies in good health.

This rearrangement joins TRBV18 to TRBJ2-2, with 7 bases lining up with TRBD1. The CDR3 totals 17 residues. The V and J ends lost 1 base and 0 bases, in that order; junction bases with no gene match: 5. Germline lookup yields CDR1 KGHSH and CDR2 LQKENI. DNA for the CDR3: TGTGCCAGCTCACCACAATGGGACAGCACGAACACCGGGGAGCTGTTTTTT. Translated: CASSPQWDSTNTGELFF.

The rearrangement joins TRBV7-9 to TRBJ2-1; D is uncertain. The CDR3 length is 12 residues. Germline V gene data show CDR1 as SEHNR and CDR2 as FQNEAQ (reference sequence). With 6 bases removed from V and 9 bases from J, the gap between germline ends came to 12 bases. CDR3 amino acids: CASRLGGSEQFF. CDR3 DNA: TGTGCCAGCAGACTGGGTGGTAGTGAGCAGTTCTTC.

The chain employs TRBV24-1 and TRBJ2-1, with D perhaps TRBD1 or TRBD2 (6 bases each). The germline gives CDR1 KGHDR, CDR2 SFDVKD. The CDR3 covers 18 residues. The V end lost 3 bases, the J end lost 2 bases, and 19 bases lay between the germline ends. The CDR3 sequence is CATSDRNREAGTYNEQFF. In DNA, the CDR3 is TGTGCCACCAGTGATAGAAACAGGGAGGCGGGGACCTACAATGAGCAGTTCTTC.

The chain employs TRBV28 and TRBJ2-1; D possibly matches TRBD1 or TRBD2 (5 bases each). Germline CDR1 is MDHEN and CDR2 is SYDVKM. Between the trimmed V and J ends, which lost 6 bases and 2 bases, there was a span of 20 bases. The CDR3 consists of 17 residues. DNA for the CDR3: TGTGCCAGCAGACTAAACCGGGGAAAGGGACCCTACAATGAGCAGTTCTTC. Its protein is CASRLNRGKGPYNEQFF.

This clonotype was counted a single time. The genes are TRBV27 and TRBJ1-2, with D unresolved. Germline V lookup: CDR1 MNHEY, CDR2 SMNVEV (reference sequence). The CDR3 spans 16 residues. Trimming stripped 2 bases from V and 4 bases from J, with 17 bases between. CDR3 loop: CASSLKTPGNGYGYTF. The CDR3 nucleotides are TGTGCCAGCAGTTTAAAGACCCCTGGGAACGGCTATGGCTACACCTTC.

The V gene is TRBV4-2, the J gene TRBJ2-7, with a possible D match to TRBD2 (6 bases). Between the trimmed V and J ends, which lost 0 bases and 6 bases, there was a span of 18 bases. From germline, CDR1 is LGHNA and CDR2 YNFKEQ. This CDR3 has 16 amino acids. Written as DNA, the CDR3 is TGTGCCAGCAGCCAAGATCGACCGGGGTTGGGGGGCGAGCAGTACTTC. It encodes CASSQDRPGLGGEQYF.

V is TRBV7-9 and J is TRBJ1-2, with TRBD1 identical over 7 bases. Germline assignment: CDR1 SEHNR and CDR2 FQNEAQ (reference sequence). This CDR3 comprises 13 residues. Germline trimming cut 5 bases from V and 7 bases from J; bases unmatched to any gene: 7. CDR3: CASSLSTGIGYTF. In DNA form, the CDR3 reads TGTGCCAGCAGCCTCTCGACAGGGATTGGCTACACCTTC.